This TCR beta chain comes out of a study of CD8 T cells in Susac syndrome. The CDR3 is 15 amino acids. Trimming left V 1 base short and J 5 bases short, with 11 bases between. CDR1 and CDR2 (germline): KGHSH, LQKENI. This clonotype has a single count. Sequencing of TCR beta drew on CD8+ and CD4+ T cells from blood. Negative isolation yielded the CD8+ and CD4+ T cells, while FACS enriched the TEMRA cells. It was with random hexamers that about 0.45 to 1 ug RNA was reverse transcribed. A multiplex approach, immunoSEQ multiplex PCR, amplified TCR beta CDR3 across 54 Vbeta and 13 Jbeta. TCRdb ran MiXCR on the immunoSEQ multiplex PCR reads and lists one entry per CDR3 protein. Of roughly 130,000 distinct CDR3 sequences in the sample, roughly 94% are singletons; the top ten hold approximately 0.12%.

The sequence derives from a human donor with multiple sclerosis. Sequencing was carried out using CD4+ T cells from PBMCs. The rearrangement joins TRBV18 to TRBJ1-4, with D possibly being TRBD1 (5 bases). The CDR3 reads CASSPLSGSNEKLFF. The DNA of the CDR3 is TGTGCCAGCTCACCACTGTCAGGGTCGAATGAAAAACTGTTTTTT.